This TCR beta chain was sequenced for a study of cytomegalovirus exposure and HLA in healthy donors. With V trimmed by 3 bases and J by 9 bases, 16 bases remained unmatched. Germline CDR1 SGHDT, CDR2 YYEEEE. The CDR3 contains 17 residues. PCR amplification relied on 60 Vbeta primers (plus 13 Jbeta primers). Profiling relied on immunoSEQ multiplex PCR, and the TCRdb table lists in-frame clones only, not all of them. There are over 100,000 clones in the sample; roughly 70% occur only once, and roughly 4% lies in the top ten. The chain carries TRBV5-6 and TRBJ1-4; 8 nucleotides match TRBD1. This TCR was recovered from a man aged 45-65 years in good health and CMV-seropositive. The sample taken for sequencing was PBMCs. The CDR3 region is CASSSKSSPRQGKKLFF. Written as DNA, the CDR3 is TGTGCCAGCAGCTCGAAGTCCTCCCCTCGACAGGGGAAAAAACTGTTTTTT.